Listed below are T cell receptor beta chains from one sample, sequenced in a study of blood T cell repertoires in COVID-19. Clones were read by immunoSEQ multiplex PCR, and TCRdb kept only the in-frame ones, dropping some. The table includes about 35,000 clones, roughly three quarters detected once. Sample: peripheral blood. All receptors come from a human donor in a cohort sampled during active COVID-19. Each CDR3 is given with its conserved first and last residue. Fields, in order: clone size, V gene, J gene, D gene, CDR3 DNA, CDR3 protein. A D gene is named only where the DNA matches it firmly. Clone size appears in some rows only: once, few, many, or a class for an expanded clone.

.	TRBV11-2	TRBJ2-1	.	TGTGCCAGCAGCTCCCGACGACCCACCTCCGGGGGTTACAATGAGCAGTTCTTC	CASSSRRPTSGGYNEQFF
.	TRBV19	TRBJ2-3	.	TGTGCCAGTAGTCCATGGGGCAGCACCGCGAATACGCAGTATTTT	CASSPWGSTANTQYF
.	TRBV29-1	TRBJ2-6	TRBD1	TGCAGCGTAGCAGGGGGCGCCGGGGCCAACGTCCTGACTTTC	CSVAGGAGANVLTF
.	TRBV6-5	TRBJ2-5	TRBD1	TGTGCCAGCAGGAGGACAGGGTTCCAAGAGACCCAGTACTTC	CASRRTGFQETQYF
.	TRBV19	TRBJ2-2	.	TGTGCCAGTACCCTAAGACAGACCCCCCCCGGGGAGCTGTTTTTT	CASTLRQTPPGELFF
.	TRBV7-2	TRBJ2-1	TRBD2	TGTGCCAGCAGCTTAGGGAGCGGGAGGAGTCAGAATGAGCAGTTCTTC	CASSLGSGRSQNEQFF
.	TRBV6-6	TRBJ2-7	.	TGTGCCAGCAGTTATGGGCAGAACTCCTACGAGCAGTACTTC	CASSYGQNSYEQYF
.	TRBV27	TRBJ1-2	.	TGTGCCAGCAGTTCTCGGTCGTCGAACTATGGCTACACCTTC	CASSSRSSNYGYTF
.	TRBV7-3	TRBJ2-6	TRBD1	TGTGCCAGCAGCTTCACAGGGGTCCCCTCTGGGGCCAACGTCCTGACTTTC	CASSFTGVPSGANVLTF
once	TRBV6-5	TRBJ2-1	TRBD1	TGTGCCAGCAGGGACAGGAATTACAATGAGCAGTTCTTC	CASRDRNYNEQFF
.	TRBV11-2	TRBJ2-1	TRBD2	TGTGCCAGCAGTCCCCAGGGTGGCCTAGCGGGAGCGAATGAGCAGTTCTTC	CASSPQGGLAGANEQFF
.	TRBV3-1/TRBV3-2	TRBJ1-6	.	TGTGCCAGCAGCCCAGGGGAATATAATTCACCCCTCCACTTT	CASSPGEYNSPLHF
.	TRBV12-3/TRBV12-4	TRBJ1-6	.	TGTGCCAGCAGTGGGGGGGGCTATAGCCACTTT	CASSGGGYSHF
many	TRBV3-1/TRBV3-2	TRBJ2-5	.	TGTGCCAGCAGCCAAGAAGGGGGAGGGCCCTTAGAGACCCAGTACTTC	CASSQEGGGPLETQYF
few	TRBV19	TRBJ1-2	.	TGTGCCAGTAGTATAGATCGAGGCGGGATCTATGGCTACACCTTC	CASSIDRGGIYGYTF
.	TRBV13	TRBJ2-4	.	TGTGCCAGCAGCTCCAGACAGAAAAACATTCAGTACTTC	CASSSRQKNIQYF
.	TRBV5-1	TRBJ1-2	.	TGCGCCAGCAGTCAGTCAGGGAGGTATGGCTACACCTTC	CASSQSGRYGYTF
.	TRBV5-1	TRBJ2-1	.	TGCGCCAGCAGCTCCACCGGTAGTCCCTACAATGAGCAGTTCTTC	CASSSTGSPYNEQFF
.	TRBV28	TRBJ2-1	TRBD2	TGTGCCAGCAGTTTAGTGGGACTAGCGGGACCGTCCAGCTCCTACAATGAGCAGTTCTTC	CASSLVGLAGPSSSYNEQFF
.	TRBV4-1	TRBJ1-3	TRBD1	TGCGCCAGCAGCCCCGAGGGGGCGGGAAACACCATATATTTT	CASSPEGAGNTIYF
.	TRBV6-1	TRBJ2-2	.	TGTGCCAGCAGTGAAGTGCCCGGTAGTCCGAACACCGGGGAGCTGTTTTTT	CASSEVPGSPNTGELFF
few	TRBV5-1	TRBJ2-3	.	TGCGCCAGCAGTTTGAGTCCCCCTAGCGGCACAGATACGCAGTATTTT	CASSLSPPSGTDTQYF
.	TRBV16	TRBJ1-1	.	TGTGCCAGCAGCCAAAACCGTGGAGCTGAAGCTTTCTTT	CASSQNRGAEAFF
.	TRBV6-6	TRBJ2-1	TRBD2	TGTGCCAGCAGCCCCGGGACTAGCGGGAGCATCGAGCAGTTCTTC	CASSPGTSGSIEQFF
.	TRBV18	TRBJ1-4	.	TGTGCCAGCTCCGGTGGGCGTAATGAAAAACTGTTTTTT	CASSGGRNEKLFF
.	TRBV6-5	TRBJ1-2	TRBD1	TGTGCCAGCACCGGGGGACAGCGCTATGGCTACACCTTC	CASTGGQRYGYTF
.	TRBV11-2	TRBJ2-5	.	TGTGCCAGCAGCCGGTACAGGGCTGCGTCGGAGACCCAGTACTTC	CASSRYRAASETQYF
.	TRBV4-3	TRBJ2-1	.	TGCGCCAGCAGCCAAGAAGGGGGAAGGTCCTACAATGAGCAGTTCTTC	CASSQEGGRSYNEQFF
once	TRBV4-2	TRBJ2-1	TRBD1	TGTGCCAGCAGCCAAGATTATTCAGGGGGCGCCTACAATGAGCAGTTCTTC	CASSQDYSGGAYNEQFF
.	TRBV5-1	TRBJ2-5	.	TGCGCCAGCAGCCCCTCCCTTGAGACCCAGTACTTC	CASSPSLETQYF
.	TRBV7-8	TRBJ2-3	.	TGTGCCAGCAGCTTAGAGCCAGGGATGAGTACAGATACGCAGTATTTT	CASSLEPGMSTDTQYF
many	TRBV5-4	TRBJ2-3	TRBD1	TGTGCCAGCAGCTTGAACAGGGGGCTTGGGGATACGCAGTATTTT	CASSLNRGLGDTQYF
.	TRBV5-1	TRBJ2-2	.	TGCGCCAGCAGCTTGGACGGTTACACCGGGGAGCTGTTTTTT	CASSLDGYTGELFF
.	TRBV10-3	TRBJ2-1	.	TGTGCCATCAGTGAGGGAGCGGGCTACAATGAGCAGTTCTTC	CAISEGAGYNEQFF
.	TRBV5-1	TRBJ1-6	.	TGCGCCAGCAGACCGGACAGTTTAGGCTCACCCCTCCACTTT	CASRPDSLGSPLHF
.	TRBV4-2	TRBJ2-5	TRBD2	TGTGCCAGCAGCCGGGGGGGAGGAAGCAGCGGGCCCCAAGAGACCCAGTACTTC	CASSRGGGSSGPQETQYF
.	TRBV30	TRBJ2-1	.	TGTGCCTGGAGTCTTTTCCAGGGAAATGAGCAGTTCTTC	CAWSLFQGNEQFF
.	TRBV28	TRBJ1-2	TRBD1	TGTGCCAGCAGTTTACCACAGGGGGCAGGAGGCTACACCTTC	CASSLPQGAGGYTF
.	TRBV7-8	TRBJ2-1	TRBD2	TGTGCCAGCAGCTTAGCTCTAGCGGGGGGGCCGGGTGAGCAGTTCTTC	CASSLALAGGPGEQFF
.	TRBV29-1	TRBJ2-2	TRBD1	TGCAGCGTCGCAGGGGGTAGCTTATCCGGGGAGCTGTTTTTT	CSVAGGSLSGELFF
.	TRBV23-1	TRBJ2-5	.	TGCGCCAGCACCAACCCCGTTACAGAATCACAAGAGACCCAGTACTTC	CASTNPVTESQETQYF
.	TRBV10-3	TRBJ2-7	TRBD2	TGTGCCATCAGTCCCGGGACTAGCGGACCCTCCTACGAGCAGTACTTC	CAISPGTSGPSYEQYF
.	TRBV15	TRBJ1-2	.	TGTGCCACCAGCAGAGGTGTTTCCGGGCCAAGAGGGGGCTATGGCTACACCTTC	CATSRGVSGPRGGYGYTF
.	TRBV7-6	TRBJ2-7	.	TGTGCCAGCAGCTTAACAGGGTTAAGGGTCTACGAGCAGTACTTC	CASSLTGLRVYEQYF
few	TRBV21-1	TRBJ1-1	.	TGTGCCAGCAGCAAACAGGGATGCACTGAAGCTTTCTTT	CASSKQGCTEAFF
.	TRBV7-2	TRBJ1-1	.	TGTGCCAGCAGCTTAAGAAGGACACTGAACACTGAAGCTTTCTTT	CASSLRRTLNTEAFF
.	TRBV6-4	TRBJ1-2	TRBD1	TGTGCCAGCAGTGACTCGGCGGGACAGGGGGGTTCTAACTATGGCTACACCTTC	CASSDSAGQGGSNYGYTF
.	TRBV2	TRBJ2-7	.	TGTGCCAGCAGCGGTTACGAGCAGTACTTC	CASSGYEQYF
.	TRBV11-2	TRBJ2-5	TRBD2	TGTGCCAGCAGCTTACGTTCAGCGGGGCGCCAAGAGACCCAGTACTTC	CASSLRSAGRQETQYF